This TCR beta chain emerged from a study of CD4 T cells in relation to SARS-CoV-2 and coronaviruses. Study information: After less than eleven days of antigen culture, PBMC TCR beta CDR3s were sequenced. Study observations and caveats: Monoreactive clones expanded significantly more to SARS-CoV-2 than crossreactive clones did.

The CDR3 is made up of 15 amino acids. V lost 5 bases to trimming and J lost 3 bases, with 14 bases between them. Germline loops: CDR1 MNHEY, CDR2 SVGAGI. CD4+ T cells from unexposed donors were obtained before the COVID-19 pandemic (2011-2018). CD4+ T cells were isolated from the cells after roughly 11 days of culture. Each well had 2 million or so PBMCs in about 5% human AB serum with IL-2. Clones were sequenced by immunoSEQ multiplex PCR, and TCRdb holds only the in-frame ones, with some missing. This sample has just over 15,000 clones; roughly 78% occur once, and the top ten carry 18%. This clone appeared a few times. Its target is unknown.

Sequencing was done on a sample of CD4+ T cells from PBMCs, cultured in vitro. J is TRBJ1-5 and V is TRBV6-5, with D possibly being TRBD1 (6 bases). This TCR came from a human donor in good health. The CDR3 is CASSLNRAPNQPQHF. In nucleotides, the CDR3 is TGTGCCAGCAGTCTCAACAGGGCCCCCAATCAGCCCCAGCATTTT.